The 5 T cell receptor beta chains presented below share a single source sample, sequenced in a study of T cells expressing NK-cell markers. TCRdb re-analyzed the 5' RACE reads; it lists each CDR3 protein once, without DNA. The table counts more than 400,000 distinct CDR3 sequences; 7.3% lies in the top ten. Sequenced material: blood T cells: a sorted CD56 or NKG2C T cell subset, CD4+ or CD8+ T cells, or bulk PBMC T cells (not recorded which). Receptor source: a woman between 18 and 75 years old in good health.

This CDR3 is CASSQESSYEQYF. The chain recombines TRBV7-9 with TRBJ2-7. There are 13 residues in the CDR3. From germline, CDR1 is SEHNR and CDR2 FQNEAQ (reference sequence).

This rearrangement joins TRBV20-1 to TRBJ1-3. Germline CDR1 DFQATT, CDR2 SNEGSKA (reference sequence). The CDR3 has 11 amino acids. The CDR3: CSARGGNTIYF.

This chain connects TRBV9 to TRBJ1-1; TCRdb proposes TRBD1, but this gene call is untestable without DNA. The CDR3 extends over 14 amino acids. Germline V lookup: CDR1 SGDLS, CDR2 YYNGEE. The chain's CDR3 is CASSAYGDGAEAFF.

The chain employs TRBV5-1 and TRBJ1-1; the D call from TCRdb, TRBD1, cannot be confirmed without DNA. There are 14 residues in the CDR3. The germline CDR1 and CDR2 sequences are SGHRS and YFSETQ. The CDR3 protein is CASSEDSPNTEAFF.

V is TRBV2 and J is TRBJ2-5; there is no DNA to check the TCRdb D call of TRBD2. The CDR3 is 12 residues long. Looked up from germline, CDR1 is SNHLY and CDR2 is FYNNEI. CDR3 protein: CAMTSGQETQYF.